The T cell receptor beta chain under discussion was sequenced for a study of regulatory T cells in long-lasting Graves disease. In germline, CDR1 is LGHDT, CDR2 YNNKEL (reference sequence). The CDR3 spans 12 residues. V dropped 9 bases and J dropped 4 bases, with 12 bases sitting between them. This clonotype was detected many times. What it binds is unknown. Overall study findings and caveats: Thyroid tissue was not studied; only peripheral blood was. Reduced TCR diversity was observed in persistent Graves' patients versus newly diagnosed patients. Shared public clonotypes totalled some 2,500 in persistent patients, compared with roughly 970 in new patients.

Regarding time point: persistent/refractory GD, antithyroid drugs over 5 years with positive TRAb. Extracted RNA from PBMCs served as the source of the TCR library. About 10 milliliters of peripheral blood were taken and placed in EDTA tubes. To make TCR beta libraries, researchers used iRepertoire HTBI primers and Arm-PCR of CDR3 regions. MiXCR, applied by TCRdb to the multiplex PCR reads, yields one record per CDR3 protein. This sample has roughly 400,000 distinct CDR3 sequences, with roughly 21% found just once. The TCR was taken from a female donor with Graves disease. Source: peripheral blood mononuclear cells (PBMCs), taken when the disease was refractory, from a patient treated with antithyroid drugs. This chain joins TRBV3-1 and TRBJ1-1, with a possible D match to TRBD1 (5 bases). The chain's CDR3 is CASRSGGTEAFF. DNA of the CDR3: TGTGCCAGTCGGTCGGGGGGCACTGAAGCTTTCTTT.